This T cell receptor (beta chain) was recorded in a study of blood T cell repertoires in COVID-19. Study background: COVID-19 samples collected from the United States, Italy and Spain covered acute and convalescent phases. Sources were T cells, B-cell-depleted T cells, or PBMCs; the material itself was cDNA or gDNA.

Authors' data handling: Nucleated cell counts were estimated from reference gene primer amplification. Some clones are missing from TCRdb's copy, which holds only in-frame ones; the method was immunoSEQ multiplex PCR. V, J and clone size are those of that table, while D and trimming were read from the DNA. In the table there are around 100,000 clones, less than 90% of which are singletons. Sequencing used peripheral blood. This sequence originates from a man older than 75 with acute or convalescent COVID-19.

CDR3 sequence (DNA): TGTGCCAGCAGCCTCCGTGTGGGCGAGCAGTTCTTC. This sequence encodes CASSLRVGEQFF. This chain joins TRBV7-2 and TRBJ2-1; D uncertain. CDR1 SGHTA and CDR2 FQGNSA come from the germline V gene. Trimming removed 5 bases at V and 10 bases at J, with 12 bases between. CDR3 size: 12 residues.